This T cell receptor (beta chain) originates from a study of blood T cell repertoires in COVID-19. The overall study: The United States, Italy and Spain supplied acute and convalescent COVID-19 samples.

Enrolment of Seattle patients took place during active infection, and they were followed longitudinally. Authors' data handling: Scientists estimated how many nucleated cells there were by amplifying reference gene primers. Libraries were prepared by immunoSEQ multiplex PCR; TCRdb keeps only in-frame clonotypes and omits some of them. The V and J calls and clone size were taken over from that table, and D and trimming were inferred from the DNA. The table records 250,000 to 300,000 clones, around 90% of them present only once. Germline assignment: CDR1 SGHNT and CDR2 YYREEE (reference sequence). This CDR3 comprises 15 residues. Trimming took off 0 bases at V and 1 base at J, with 10 bases between the two ends.

The sequenced sample consisted of peripheral blood. The rearrangement uses TRBV5-4 and TRBJ1-1; D ambiguous. This TCR was recovered from an older woman with COVID-19, enrolled during active disease. CDR3 DNA sequence: TGTGCCAGCAGCTTGGTAACAGCAGCGAACACTGAAGCTTTCTTT. Its translation: CASSLVTAANTEAFF.